This note documents a single TCR beta chain sequence. Its antigen is still unknown. Amplification used 60 Vbeta primers and 13 Jbeta primers. Here immunoSEQ multiplex PCR was the method, and the copy in TCRdb shows in-frame clones only, minus some. In the table there are hundreds of thousands of clones, 75% to 85% of which are singletons. Trimming shortened V by 2 bases and J by 7 bases, and 14 bases separated the two germline ends. The germline gives CDR1 KGHSY, CDR2 FQNENV. This CDR3 is 14 amino acids long. This sample stems from a study of cytomegalovirus exposure and HLA in healthy donors. Study results and caveats: Researchers reportedly found TCR beta sequences accurately predicted most subjects' HLA-A and HLA-B alleles. Confirmation was obtained in vitro that a few CMV-associated chains are specific for CMV antigens. Cytomegalovirus status was reportedly diagnosed by the classifier with high sensitivity and specificity. The study listed about 150 cytomegalovirus-associated TCR beta chains.

The sample comprised PBMCs. This receptor was taken from a girl under 18 in good health and CMV-seronegative. The V gene is TRBV16, the J gene TRBJ1-2; D call uncertain. The CDR3 spells CASSQGGVGIGYTF. The CDR3 DNA is TGTGCCAGCAGCCAAGGCGGGGTTGGGATTGGCTACACCTTC.